Below are 22 T cell receptor beta chains sequenced from a single sample in a study of blood T cell repertoires in COVID-19. Using immunoSEQ multiplex PCR, the repertoire was profiled, and TCRdb retains in-frame clones only, with some absent. The sample records some 250,000 clones, roughly 79% being singletons. The sequencing input was PBMCs or T cells enriched from blood (not recorded which). The receptors were gathered from a man aged 40-50 years who had recovered from COVID-19.

V and J are TRBV5-1 and TRBJ1-6; D is perhaps TRBD1 (5 bases). With 4 bases removed from V and 10 bases from J, the gap between germline ends came to 21 bases. The CDR3 runs 16 residues. From germline, CDR1 is SGHRS and CDR2 YFSETQ. CDR3 DNA sequence: TGCGCCAGCAGCCAGCGACAGCAACTCGCGGGGTCACCCCTCCACTTT. Translation gives CASSQRQQLAGSPLHF.

The genes are TRBV5-4 and TRBJ2-1; 11 bases fit TRBD2. CDR3 length: 17 residues. J lost 4 bases, V lost 0 bases, and 6 bases had no gene match. The germline V gene has CDR1 SGHNT and CDR2 YYREEE (reference sequence). Here the CDR3 reads CASSLGASGGSYNEQFF. DNA of the CDR3: TGTGCCAGCAGCTTGGGGGCTAGCGGGGGGTCTTACAATGAGCAGTTCTTC.

CDR3 nucleotides: TGCAGCGTTGCGACCGGGGTATACTATGGCTACACCTTC. Amino acid sequence: CSVATGVYYGYTF. The chain carries TRBV29-1 and TRBJ1-2; unclear D gene. Germline V gene sequence: CDR1 SQVTM, CDR2 ANQGSEA. The CDR3 is 13 residues long. Trimming took 4 bases from V and 3 from J, leaving 12 bases between them.

The rearrangement links TRBV5-8 to TRBJ2-1; the D gene is possibly TRBD2 (7 bases). With 2 bases removed from V and 1 base from J, the gap between germline ends came to 10 bases. The CDR3 spans 15 residues. Germline V gene sequence: CDR1 SGHTS, CDR2 YDEGEE. The CDR3 loop is CASSFRGGSYNEQFF. The CDR3 DNA is TGTGCCAGCAGCTTTAGGGGGGGATCCTACAATGAGCAGTTCTTC.

CDR3 protein: CASSYPGTSGYNEQFF. The CDR3 coding sequence is TGTGCCAGCAGCTATCCTGGGACTAGCGGATACAATGAGCAGTTCTTC. The V gene is TRBV7-9, the J gene TRBJ2-1; 11 bases align to TRBD2. V was clipped by 4 bases and J by 4 bases; unmatched bases: 6. Looked up from germline, CDR1 is SEHNR and CDR2 is FQNEAQ (reference sequence). This CDR3 has 16 residues.

The J gene is TRBJ1-2, the V gene TRBV3-1 (or the pseudogene TRBV3-2); D ambiguous. Germline V lookup: CDR1 LGHDT, CDR2 YNNKEL (reference sequence). V lost 5 bases and J 7 bases, leaving 14 bases between the germline ends. The CDR3 runs 13 residues. CDR3 nucleotide sequence: TGTGCCAGCAGCGACGCGGGAAATTCTGGCTACACCTTC. Translation gives CASSDAGNSGYTF.

The rearrangement links TRBV4-2 to TRBJ2-1, with TRBD2 identical over 7 bases. This CDR3 comprises 16 residues. CDR1 and CDR2 (germline): LGHNA, YNFKEQ. J was trimmed by 3 bases and V by 1 base; bases with no gene match: 6. The CDR3 nucleotides read TGTGCCAGCAGCCAAGGGCTCGGGGGGTTCTACAATGAGCAGTTCTTC. Translation gives CASSQGLGGFYNEQFF.

The V and J genes are TRBV11-2 and TRBJ2-7; D is possibly TRBD1 (6 bases). With 3 bases removed from V and 4 bases from J, the gap between germline ends came to 10 bases. Germline assignment: CDR1 SGHAT and CDR2 FQNNGV. This CDR3 has 13 amino acids. CDR3 in DNA: TGTGCCAGCAGCTTTAGGGGGTTATACGAGCAGTACTTC. Amino acids: CASSFRGLYEQYF.

CDR3 sequence: CAWSPTGRNDYTF. The CDR3 nucleotides read TGTGCCTGGAGTCCTACAGGACGTAATGACTACACCTTC. V gene TRBV30 combines with J gene TRBJ1-2; perhaps TRBD1 as D (5 bases). Germline CDR1 GTSNPN, CDR2 SVGIG (reference sequence). The V end lost 2 bases, the J end lost 10 bases, and 17 bases lay between the germline ends. This CDR3 has 13 residues.

V is TRBV10-2 and J is TRBJ1-4; 8 nucleotides agree with TRBD1. This CDR3 has 13 residues. J lost 13 bases, V lost 5 bases, and 9 bases had no gene match. The germline V gene has CDR1 WSHSY and CDR2 SAAADI. As DNA, the CDR3 is TGCGCCAGCAGTATCGGACAGGGACGAGGACTGTTTTTT. It codes for CASSIGQGRGLFF.

This clone was picked up one time. The rearrangement joins TRBV10-1 to TRBJ2-5, with D unclear. There are 13 residues in the CDR3. The V gene's germline CDR1 is WNHNN and CDR2 SYGVQD (reference sequence). Trimming pared 3 bases from V and 4 bases from J, leaving 9 bases between. This CDR3 is CASSDGPAETQYF. Written as DNA, the CDR3 is TGCGCCAGCAGTGATGGGCCTGCAGAGACCCAGTACTTC.

The chain has TRBV7-3 and TRBJ2-1, with D maybe TRBD2 (6 bases). Trimming removed 3 bases at V and 5 bases at J, with 11 bases between. This CDR3 has 14 residues. Germline lookup yields CDR1 SGHTA and CDR2 FQGTGA. CDR3: CASSFSREDNEQFF. The CDR3 DNA reads as TGTGCCAGCAGCTTTTCGCGGGAAGACAATGAGCAGTTCTTC.

This sequence joins TRBV28 and TRBJ2-1; 8 positions match TRBD2. V lost 2 bases, J lost 7 bases, and 4 bases stayed unmatched. Germline V lookup: CDR1 MDHEN, CDR2 SYDVKM. The CDR3 runs 14 residues. The CDR3 spells CASSLAGGPNEQFF. CDR3 in DNA: TGTGCCAGCAGTTTAGCGGGAGGTCCTAATGAGCAGTTCTTC.

The chain is built from TRBV2 and TRBJ2-6; D is uncertain. Trimming left V 11 bases short and J 1 base short, with 12 bases between. This CDR3 has 14 amino acids. The germline V gene encodes CDR1 SNHLY and CDR2 FYNNEI. CDR3 DNA sequence: TGTGCCGGCGATTTCAGGTCTGGGGCCAACGTCCTGACTTTC. It is translated as CAGDFRSGANVLTF.

This clone was seen a few times. The genes are TRBV12-2 and TRBJ2-1; the tabulated D call, TRBD2, remains unverified against the DNA. TRBV12-2 is deemed a pseudogene. This CDR3 region has 16 residues. The CDR3 protein is CAARRRSRAQPVPQFF. The CDR3 DNA follows: TGTGCTGCCCGCCGGCGGTCCCGAGCGCAGCCGGTACCGCAGTTCTTC.

This clone appeared a single time. The gene calls are TRBV6-4 and TRBJ1-1, with 7 positions matching TRBD1. The germline gives CDR1 MRHNA, CDR2 SNTAGT. V shed 7 bases and J 2 bases; nucleotides not matched to a gene: 7. CDR3 size: 14 residues. CDR3 amino acids: CASKRDRDNTEAFF. The CDR3 nucleotides are TGTGCCAGCAAAAGAGACAGGGATAACACTGAAGCTTTCTTT.

The chain has TRBV4-1 and TRBJ2-1; 10 positions agree with TRBD1. With V trimmed by 2 bases and J by 4 bases, 5 bases remained unmatched. From germline, CDR1 is MGHRA and CDR2 YSYEKL. CDR3 length: 16 residues. The CDR3 spells CASSQSWGQGYNEQFF. The CDR3 coding sequence is TGCGCCAGCAGCCAAAGCTGGGGACAGGGGTACAATGAGCAGTTCTTC.

This chain links TRBV2 with TRBJ1-3; the D gene is possibly TRBD1 (5 bases). V lost 4 bases to trimming and J lost 3 bases, with 13 bases between them. The CDR3 has 15 residues. CDR1 is SNHLY, CDR2 FYNNEI, per germline. CDR3 coding DNA: TGTGCCAGCAGTGCCCGTGGGGGGTTTGGAAACACCATATATTTT. It specifies CASSARGGFGNTIYF.

This clone was seen once. This sequence joins TRBV7-9 and TRBJ2-3; D is perhaps TRBD2 (6 bases). The CDR3 runs 16 residues. Trimming took off 5 bases at V and 0 bases at J, with 15 bases between the two ends. The germline V gene encodes CDR1 SEHNR and CDR2 FQNEAQ (reference sequence). CDR3 in amino acids: CASSPRRGSSTDTQYF. The CDR3 DNA follows: TGTGCCAGCAGCCCAAGGCGGGGATCTAGCACAGATACGCAGTATTTT. The full variable domain, rest sourced from reference TRBV7-9 and TRBJ2-3, is DTGVSQNPRHKITKRGQNVTFRCDPISEHNRLYWYRQTLGQGPEFLTYFQNEAQLEKSRLLSDRFSAERPKGSFSTLEIQRTEQGDSAMYLCASSPRRGSSTDTQYFGPGTRLTVL.

The CDR3: CAIRRGQDNSPLHF. The CDR3 nucleotides are TGTGCCATCAGGAGGGGACAGGATAATTCACCCCTCCACTTT. This chain connects TRBV10-3 to TRBJ1-6; 8 nucleotides align to TRBD1. This CDR3 spans 14 amino acids. V gave up 6 bases and J gave up 5 bases; unmatched junction bases: 3. Germline V gene lookup returns CDR1 ENHRY and CDR2 SYGVKD.

This rearrangement joins TRBV3-1 (or the pseudogene TRBV3-2) to TRBJ2-5, with D possibly matching TRBD1 (5 bases). The CDR3 sequence is 15 residues long. Germline V gene sequence: CDR1 LGHDT, CDR2 YNNKEL (reference sequence). V was trimmed by 5 bases and J by 7 bases, leaving 20 bases between them. The DNA for the CDR3 is TGTGCCAGCAGCTGGGGCCAAGCTGGGGCTGGGACCCAGTACTTC. This translates into CASSWGQAGAGTQYF.

This chain joins TRBV20-1 and TRBJ1-5, with D unclear. Trimming shortened V by 0 bases and J by 9 bases, and 6 bases separated the two germline ends. Germline assignment: CDR1 DFQATT and CDR2 SNEGSKA (reference sequence). The CDR3 runs 11 residues. CDR3 sequence: CSARDRVPQHF. CDR3 sequence (DNA): TGCAGTGCTAGAGATCGGGTGCCCCAGCATTTT.